This T cell receptor (beta chain) is drawn from a study of T cell responses to AZD1222 COVID-19 vaccine. Points on this clone: What it recognizes is unknown.

Sequencing was performed with immunoSEQ multiplex PCR; in TCRdb, only in-frame clones are kept and a portion is missing. The table has 95,000 to 100,000 clones, 75% to 95% seen once; the top ten hold 1% to 1.5%. Findings of the study overall: Compared with day 0, the breadth and depth of the Spike-specific TCR repertoire rose significantly after two doses of AZD1222. Distributed over spike, vaccine-associated CD4 TCRs predominated at 160-218 and 743-854. Mostly white British, mostly female donors; authors suggested clonal diversity may be underestimated.

The CDR3 is made up of 15 amino acids. Germline V gives CDR1 MDHEN, CDR2 SYDVKM. The V gene lost 2 bases and the J gene lost 2 bases, with 12 bases spanning the gap. J is TRBJ1-2 and V is TRBV28, with a possible D match to TRBD1 (5 bases). The TCR was taken from an adult in good health. This material consisted of peripheral blood, taken on day 0 of AZD1222 vaccination. In DNA form, the CDR3 reads TGTGCCAGCAGTTTAATTAACAGGCGGAACTATGGCTACACCTTC. Its translation: CASSLINRRNYGYTF.